This entry is about one T cell receptor beta chain. The protocol was immunoSEQ multiplex PCR, while the TCRdb copy is restricted to in-frame clones and leaves out a portion. The table has about 170,000 clones, 80% to 85% seen once. These data come from a study of blood T cell repertoires in COVID-19. The wider study: Sources were T cells, B-cell-depleted T cells, or PBMCs; the material itself was cDNA or gDNA.

The sequence was obtained from a human donor with acute or convalescent COVID-19. The donor label of this sample is uncertain. Sequencing used peripheral blood.

The CDR3 reads CARRQGNQPQHF. The CDR3 coding sequence is TGTGCCAGACGACAGGGCAATCAGCCCCAGCATTTT. This chain joins TRBV21-1 and TRBJ1-5; the table calls TRBD1, which could not be checked here. TRBV21-1 is termed a pseudogene. The CDR3 runs 12 residues.